What follows is one T cell receptor beta chain and its context. Under the authors' procedure: Cell counts per sample came from amplifying reference gene primers. Data came from immunoSEQ multiplex PCR; TCRdb stores just in-frame clones and leaves some out. V and J calls plus clone size are reproduced from that table; the DNA served to infer D and trimming. The sample consists of 110,000 or so clones, approximately 84% of them appearing once. V lost 4 bases and J lost 4, with 11 bases in between. Germline V gene lookup returns CDR1 GTSNPN and CDR2 SVGIG (reference sequence). CDR3 size: 14 residues. The sample belongs to a study of blood T cell repertoires in COVID-19. About the research overall: Acute-phase and convalescent COVID-19 samples originated in the United States, Italy and Spain. Nucleic acid was either cDNA or gDNA, and it came from T cells, B-cell-depleted T cells, or PBMCs.

Input material: peripheral blood. The chain is built from TRBV30 and TRBJ1-6; D call uncertain. This clonotype was sampled from a man in his forties with acute or convalescent COVID-19. DNA of the CDR3: TGTGCCTGGACGGAGGCACTTTATAATTCACCCCTCCACTTT. Translation gives CAWTEALYNSPLHF.